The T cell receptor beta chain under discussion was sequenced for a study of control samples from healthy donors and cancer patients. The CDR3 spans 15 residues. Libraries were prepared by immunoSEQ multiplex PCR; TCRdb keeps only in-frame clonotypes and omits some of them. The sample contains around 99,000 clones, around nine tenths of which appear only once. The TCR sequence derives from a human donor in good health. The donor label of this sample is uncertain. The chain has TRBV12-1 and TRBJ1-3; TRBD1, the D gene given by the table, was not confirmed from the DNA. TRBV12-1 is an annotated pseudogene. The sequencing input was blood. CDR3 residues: CASIRPQGFGNTIYF. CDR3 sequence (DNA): TGTGCCAGCATCCGTCCACAGGGGTTTGGAAACACCATATATTTT.